One T cell receptor beta chain is described in this entry. Other nucleotide sequences in the sample specify the same CDR3. This entry comes from a study of shared clonotypes between healthy human individuals. Study-level information: Participating donors consisted of two women and a few men aged 18 to 49. A donor's plate count was three for CD4 naive and three for CD4 memory; CD8 naive had two and CD8 memory one.

Both subsets, CD45RA+ naive and CD45RA-negative memory, were split from the CD4+ cells. Replicate PCRs run on sorted subsets employed approximately 180 ng DNA, around 27,000 T cell genomes. Profiling relied on immunoSEQ multiplex PCR, and the TCRdb table lists in-frame clones only, not all of them. The sample yields around 2.5 million clones, approximately 93% seen once. Germline V CDR1 and CDR2: SGHRS, YFSETQ. V was clipped by 0 bases and J by 5 bases, with 5 bases between them. This CDR3 spans 13 amino acids. The material sequenced was naive CD4+ T cells from PBMCs. Regarding subset: CD45RA+ positively selected. The rearrangement links TRBV5-1 to TRBJ2-2; D gene ambiguous. The sequence was obtained from a young man in good health. Some clones in this sample may be carry-over from other donors' samples. The CDR3 sequence is CASSLELTGELFF. CDR3 sequence (DNA): TGCGCCAGCAGCTTGGAACTGACCGGGGAGCTGTTTTTT.